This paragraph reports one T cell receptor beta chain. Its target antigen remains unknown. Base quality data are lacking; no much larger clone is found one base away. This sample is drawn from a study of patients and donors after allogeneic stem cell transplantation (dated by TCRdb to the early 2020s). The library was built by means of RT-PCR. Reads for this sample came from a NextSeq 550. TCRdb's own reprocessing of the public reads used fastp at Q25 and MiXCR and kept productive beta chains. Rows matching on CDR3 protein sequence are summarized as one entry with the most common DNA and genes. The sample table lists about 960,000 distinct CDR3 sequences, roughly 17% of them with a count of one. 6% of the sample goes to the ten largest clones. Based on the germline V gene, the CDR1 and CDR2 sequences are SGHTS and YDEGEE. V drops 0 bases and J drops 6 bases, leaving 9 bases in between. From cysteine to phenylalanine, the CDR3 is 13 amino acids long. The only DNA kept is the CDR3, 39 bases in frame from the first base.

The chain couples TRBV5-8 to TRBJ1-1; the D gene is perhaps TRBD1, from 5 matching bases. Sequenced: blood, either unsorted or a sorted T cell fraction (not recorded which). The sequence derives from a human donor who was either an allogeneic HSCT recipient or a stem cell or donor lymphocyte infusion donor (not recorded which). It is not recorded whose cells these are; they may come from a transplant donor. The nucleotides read TGTGCCAGCAGCTTGGCCCAGGGCGCTGAAGCTTTCTTT. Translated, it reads CASSLAQGAEAFF.